The 11 T cell receptor beta chains given below trace back to one sample, sequenced in a study of cytomegalovirus exposure and HLA in healthy donors. Produced via immunoSEQ multiplex PCR; TCRdb's table is partial and in-frame only. The sample lists some 150,000 clones, roughly 86% seen once, with 4.5% in the top ten. The specimen sequenced was PBMCs. Receptors originate from a man younger than 35 in good health and CMV-seropositive.

This clone was found once. V and J are TRBV2 and TRBJ1-2, with no clear D. The CDR3 runs 13 residues. Trimming took 8 bases from V and 7 from J, leaving 17 bases between them. Germline-derived CDR1 and CDR2 are SNHLY and FYNNEI. In nucleotides, the CDR3 is TGTGCCAGCTACCCCGATCCACTTGCTGGCTACACCTTC. It encodes CASYPDPLAGYTF.

This clone was counted only a few times. The chain couples TRBV11-3 to TRBJ2-7; 10 bases line up with TRBD1. Germline CDR1 is SGHNT and CDR2 is YENEEA. The ends lost 2 bases at V and 1 base at J; junction bases unmatched: 5. This CDR3 is built from 16 residues. For the CDR3, the DNA is TGTGCCAGCAGCTTATCGTGGGGACAGGGGTCCTACGAGCAGTACTTC. This sequence encodes CASSLSWGQGSYEQYF.

V usage is TRBV6-1 and J usage is TRBJ2-1; no firm D call. CDR3 length: 14 amino acids. V was shortened by 6 bases and J by 7 bases, with 16 bases between the two germline ends. Germline V lookup: CDR1 MNHNS, CDR2 SASEGT. The CDR3 sequence: CASSHPLVRNEQFF. CDR3 coding DNA: TGTGCCAGCAGCCACCCCCTTGTGAGGAATGAGCAGTTCTTC.

This chain connects TRBV27 to TRBJ2-7; D is unresolved. V shed 6 bases and J shed 4 bases, with 16 bases lying between them. Germline V gives CDR1 MNHEY, CDR2 SMNVEV (reference sequence). The CDR3 is made up of 14 amino acids. CDR3 region: CASRPRSIFYEQYF. CDR3 sequence (DNA): TGTGCCAGCAGGCCCCGGTCCATCTTTTACGAGCAGTACTTC.

The V call is TRBV11-2, the J call TRBJ1-4; TRBD1 might be the D (5 bases). Germline V gene lookup returns CDR1 SGHAT and CDR2 FQNNGV. V was cut by 3 bases and J by 8 bases, with 16 bases left in between. CDR3 length equals 15 residues. The CDR3 DNA is TGTGCCAGCAGCTTCCGGGACTCCAAACCGGAAAAACTGTTTTTT. It translates to CASSFRDSKPEKLFF.

The CDR3 sequence: CASSPWTGRGKNIQYF. CDR3 DNA sequence: TGTGCCAGCAGTCCGTGGACAGGCCGGGGCAAAAACATTCAGTACTTC. J is TRBJ2-4 and V is TRBV27; 7 bases fit TRBD1. Per germline, CDR1 MNHEY and CDR2 SMNVEV (reference sequence). This CDR3 region has 16 residues. Trimming cost V 5 bases and J 3 bases; bases outside gene matches: 10.

The V and J genes are TRBV29-1 and TRBJ1-2, with 7 nucleotides matching TRBD1. Losses at the gene ends were 6 bases for V and 4 bases for J; bases not matched to a gene: 17. The CDR3 runs 16 residues. CDR1 and CDR2 (germline): SQVTM, ANQGSEA. The CDR3, as DNA: TGCAGCGTCATACAGGGGACCTCCGATTCTTCCTATGGCTACACCTTC. This translates into CSVIQGTSDSSYGYTF.

The chain couples TRBV28 to TRBJ2-7; 11 bases match TRBD1. The ends lost 5 bases at V and 0 bases at J; junction bases unmatched: 3. CDR3 length: 15 residues. In germline, CDR1 is MDHEN, CDR2 SYDVKM. The CDR3 is CASSRGTGGSYEQYF. The CDR3 bases are TGTGCCAGCAGTCGTGGGACAGGGGGCTCCTACGAGCAGTACTTC.

V and J are TRBV30 and TRBJ2-1, with 9 bases lining up with TRBD2. CDR3 length equals 13 residues. Germline V gene sequence: CDR1 GTSNPN, CDR2 SVGIG (reference sequence). V was clipped by 7 bases and J by 5 bases; unmatched bases: 6. In nucleotides, the CDR3 is TGTGCCTACAGACTAGCGGTAAACAATGAGCAGTTCTTC. Translated: CAYRLAVNNEQFF.

V gene TRBV28 combines with J gene TRBJ1-2; maybe TRBD1 (5 bases). The CDR3 runs 13 residues. Germline assignment: CDR1 MDHEN and CDR2 SYDVKM. V was shortened by 5 bases and J by 8 bases, with 15 bases between the two germline ends. The CDR3 DNA sequence: TGTGCCAGCAGTACGCAGGGTGTCCGGGGCTACACCTTC. Encoded protein: CASSTQGVRGYTF.

The chain couples TRBV5-4 to TRBJ1-1; 7 bases align to TRBD1. The V segment lost 1 base and the J segment 8 bases; nucleotides outside the gene matches: 5. Germline V lookup: CDR1 SGHNT, CDR2 YYREEE (reference sequence). The CDR3 has 13 residues. DNA of the CDR3: TGTGCCAGCAGCTTGTTCGACAGGGCGGAAGCTTTCTTT. It yields the protein CASSLFDRAEAFF.